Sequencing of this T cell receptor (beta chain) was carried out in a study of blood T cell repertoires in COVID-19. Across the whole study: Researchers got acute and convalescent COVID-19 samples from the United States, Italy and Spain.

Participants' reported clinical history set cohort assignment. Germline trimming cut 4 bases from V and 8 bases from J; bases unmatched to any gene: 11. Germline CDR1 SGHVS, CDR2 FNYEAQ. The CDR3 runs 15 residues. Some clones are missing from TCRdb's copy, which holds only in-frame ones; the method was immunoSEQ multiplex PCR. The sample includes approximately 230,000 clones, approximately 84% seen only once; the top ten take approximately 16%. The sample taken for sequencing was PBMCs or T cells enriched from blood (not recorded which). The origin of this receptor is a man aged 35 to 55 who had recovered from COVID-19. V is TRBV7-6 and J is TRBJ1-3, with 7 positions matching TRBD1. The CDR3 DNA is TGTGCCAGCAGCTCCCCAGCCGACAGGGTAGACACCATATATTTT. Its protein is CASSSPADRVDTIYF.